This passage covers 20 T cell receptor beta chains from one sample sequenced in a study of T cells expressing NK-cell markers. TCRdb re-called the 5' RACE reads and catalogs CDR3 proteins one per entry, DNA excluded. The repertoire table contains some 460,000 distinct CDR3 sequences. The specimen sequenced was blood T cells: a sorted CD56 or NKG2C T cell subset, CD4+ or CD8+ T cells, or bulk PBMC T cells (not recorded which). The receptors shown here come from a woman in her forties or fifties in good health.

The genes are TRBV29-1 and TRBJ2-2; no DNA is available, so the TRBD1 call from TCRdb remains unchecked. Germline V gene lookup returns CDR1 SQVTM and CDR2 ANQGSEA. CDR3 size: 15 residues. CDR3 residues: CSVEEGGVGTGELFF.

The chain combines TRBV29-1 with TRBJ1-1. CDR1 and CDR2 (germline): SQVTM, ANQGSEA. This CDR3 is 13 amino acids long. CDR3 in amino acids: CSVARSGNTEAFF.

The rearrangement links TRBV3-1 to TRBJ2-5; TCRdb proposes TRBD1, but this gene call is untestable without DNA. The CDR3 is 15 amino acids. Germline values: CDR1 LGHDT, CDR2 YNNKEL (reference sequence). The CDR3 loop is CASSQGRGAAETQYF.

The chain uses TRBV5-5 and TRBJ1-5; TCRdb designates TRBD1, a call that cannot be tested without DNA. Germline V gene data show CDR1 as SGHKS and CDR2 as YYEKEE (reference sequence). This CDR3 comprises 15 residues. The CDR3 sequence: CASSSSGTGTQPQHF.

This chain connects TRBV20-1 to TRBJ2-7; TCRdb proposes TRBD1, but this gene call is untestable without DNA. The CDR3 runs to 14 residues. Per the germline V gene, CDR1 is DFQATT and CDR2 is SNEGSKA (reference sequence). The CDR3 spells CSARSFAGTGEQYF.

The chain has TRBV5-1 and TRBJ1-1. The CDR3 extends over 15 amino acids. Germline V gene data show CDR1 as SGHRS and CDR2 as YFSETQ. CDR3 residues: CASSLAFARRTEAFF.

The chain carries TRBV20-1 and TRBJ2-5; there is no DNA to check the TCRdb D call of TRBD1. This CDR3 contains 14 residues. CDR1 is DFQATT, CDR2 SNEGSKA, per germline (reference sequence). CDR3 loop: CSALDRERGETQYF.

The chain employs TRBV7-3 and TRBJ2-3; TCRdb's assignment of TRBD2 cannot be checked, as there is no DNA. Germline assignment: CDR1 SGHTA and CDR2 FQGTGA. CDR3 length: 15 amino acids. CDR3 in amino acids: CASSLSGAGPDTQYF.

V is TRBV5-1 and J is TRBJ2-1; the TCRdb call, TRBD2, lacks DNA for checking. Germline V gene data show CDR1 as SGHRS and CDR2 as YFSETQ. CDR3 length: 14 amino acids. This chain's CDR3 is CASLRTSGGTEQFF.

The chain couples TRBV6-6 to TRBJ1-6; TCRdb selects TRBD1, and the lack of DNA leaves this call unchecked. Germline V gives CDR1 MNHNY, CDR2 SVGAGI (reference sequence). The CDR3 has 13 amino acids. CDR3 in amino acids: CGYSGTGGSPLHF.

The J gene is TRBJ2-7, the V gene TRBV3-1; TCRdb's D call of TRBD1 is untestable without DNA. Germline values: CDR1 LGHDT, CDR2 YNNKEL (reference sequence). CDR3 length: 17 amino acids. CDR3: CASSQELRDRLTYEQYF.

CDR3 amino acids: CASRPRGLGGYTF. The V call is TRBV6-2 or TRBV6-3, the J call TRBJ1-2; lacking DNA, the TRBD1 call made by TCRdb goes unchecked. Germline loops: CDR1 MNHEY, CDR2 SVGEGT. CDR3 length equals 13 residues.

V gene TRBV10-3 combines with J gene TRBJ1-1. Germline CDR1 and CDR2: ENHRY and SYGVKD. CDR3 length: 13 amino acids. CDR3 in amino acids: CAISEEKTFEAFF.

The CDR3 sequence: CSARGLAGDLYEQYF. The chain carries TRBV20-1 and TRBJ2-7; without DNA, the TCRdb call of TRBD2 cannot be checked. CDR1 DFQATT and CDR2 SNEGSKA come from the germline V gene (reference sequence). This CDR3 contains 15 residues.

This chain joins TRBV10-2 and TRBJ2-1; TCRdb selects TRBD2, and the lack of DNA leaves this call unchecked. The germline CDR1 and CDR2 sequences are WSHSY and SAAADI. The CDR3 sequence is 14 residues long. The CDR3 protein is CASFRTRISDEQFF.

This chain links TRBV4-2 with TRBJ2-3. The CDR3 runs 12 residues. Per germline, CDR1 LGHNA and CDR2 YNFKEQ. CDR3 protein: CASGSGADTQYF.

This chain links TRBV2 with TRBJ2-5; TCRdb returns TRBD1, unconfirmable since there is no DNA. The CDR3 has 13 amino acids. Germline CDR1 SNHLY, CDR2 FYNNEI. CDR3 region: CASSDSGTGSQYF.

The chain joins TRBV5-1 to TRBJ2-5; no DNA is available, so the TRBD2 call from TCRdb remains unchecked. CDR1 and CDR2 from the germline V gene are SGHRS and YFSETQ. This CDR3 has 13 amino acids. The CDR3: CASSSRGGQTQYF.

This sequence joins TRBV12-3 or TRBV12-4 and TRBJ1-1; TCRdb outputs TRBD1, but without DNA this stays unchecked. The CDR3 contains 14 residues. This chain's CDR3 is CASSLGDRGTEAFF.

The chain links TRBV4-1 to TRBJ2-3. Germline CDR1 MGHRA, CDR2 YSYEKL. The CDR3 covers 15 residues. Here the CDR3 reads CASSRLEQGSDTQYF.